This T cell receptor beta chain was captured by sequencing in a study of T cell repertoires in cytomegalovirus infection. Findings of the study overall: HLA-C-restricted TCR beta clonotypes specific for CMV led the ex vivo response.

In TCRdb, the reads were re-called with MiXCR into one record per CDR3 protein. Seen here are over 300,000 distinct CDR3 sequences, roughly 16% observed once, and the top ten hold more than 10%. Points on this clonotype: Its antigen is not known.

Sequenced: PBMCs. The clonotype was recovered from a human donor in good health (CMV status not recorded). Some clones in this sample may be carry-over from other donors' samples.

The CDR3 loop reads CASSLFLRRGNTGELFF. As DNA, the CDR3 is TGCGCCAGCAGCTTGTTTCTCCGGAGGGGGAACACCGGGGAGCTGTTTTTT. The V gene is TRBV5-1, the J gene TRBJ2-2; D is perhaps TRBD2 (6 bases). The germline V gene has CDR1 SGHRS and CDR2 YFSETQ. The CDR3 totals 17 residues. The V end lost 1 base, the J end lost 1 base, and 14 bases lay between the germline ends.